These 2 T cell receptor beta chains share one sample of origin, sequenced in a study of shared clonotypes between healthy human individuals. Using immunoSEQ multiplex PCR, the repertoire was profiled, and TCRdb retains in-frame clones only, with some absent. Found here are 2 million or so clones, around 95% of them singletons; the top ten hold 0.13%. The specimen sequenced was naive CD4+ T cells sorted from blood. The subset: CD45RA+ positively selected. The source of these receptors is a man aged 18 to 29 in good health.

Worth noting for this clone: The same CDR3 can be traced to other DNA sequences in this sample. J is TRBJ1-4 and V is TRBV4-3, with D maybe TRBD1 (5 bases). CDR3 length: 13 residues. Between the trimmed V and J ends, which lost 3 bases and 8 bases, there was a span of 10 bases. Germline V gene sequence: CDR1 LGHNA, CDR2 YSLEER. The CDR3 reads CASSQGQAEKLFF. The DNA of the CDR3 is TGCGCCAGCAGCCAGGGGCAGGCAGAAAAACTGTTTTTT.

The V and J genes are TRBV18 and TRBJ1-3; D is ambiguous. V lost 1 base to trimming and J lost 0 bases, with 7 bases between them. There are 15 residues in the CDR3. Germline CDR1 is KGHSH and CDR2 is LQKENI. The CDR3: CASSPQESSGNTIYF. CDR3 in DNA: TGTGCCAGCTCACCACAGGAAAGCTCTGGAAACACCATATATTTT.